A single sample is the source of the 12 T cell receptor beta chains below, sequenced in a study of cytomegalovirus exposure and HLA in healthy donors. Only in-frame clones appear in the TCRdb table, and some are missing; sequencing was by immunoSEQ multiplex PCR. The repertoire holds 150,000 to 170,000 clones, with just over 85% as singletons. Sequencing was performed on PBMCs. The receptor source for this set is a human donor in good health.

The gene calls are TRBV28 and TRBJ1-1; no clear D. Trimming removed 3 bases from V and 12 bases from J, with 23 bases in between. The CDR3 loop spans 15 amino acids. Germline assignment: CDR1 MDHEN and CDR2 SYDVKM. The CDR3 DNA is TGTGCCAGCAGTTTGGCCGCAGGCAGCCTTTGGGTGTCTTTCTTT. Translated, it gives CASSLAAGSLWVSFF.

The genes are TRBV14 and TRBJ1-6, with D unresolved. The CDR3 is 14 amino acids. The V end lost 4 bases, the J end lost 11 bases, and 15 bases lay between the germline ends. Germline CDR1 SGHDN, CDR2 FVKESK. CDR3 DNA sequence: TGTGCCAGCAGCCTTAGAAGGGCGGGGACACCCCTCCACTTT. Encoded protein: CASSLRRAGTPLHF.

This sequence joins TRBV9 and TRBJ1-2; weak D call: TRBD1 (6 bases). CDR1 SGDLS and CDR2 YYNGEE come from the germline V gene. This CDR3 comprises 16 residues. V lost 3 bases and J lost 1, with 16 bases in between. The CDR3 loop is CASSALGGAGNYGYTF. Here the CDR3 DNA reads TGTGCCAGCAGCGCGTTAGGGGGGGCCGGTAACTATGGCTACACCTTC.

The chain has TRBV5-1 and TRBJ2-7; D remains unclear. Trimming took off 0 bases at V and 2 bases at J, with 9 bases between the two ends. Germline CDR1 is SGHRS and CDR2 is YFSETQ. The CDR3 length is 14 residues. CDR3 DNA: TGCGCCAGCAGCTTGGCCGTACAAACCTACGAGCAGTACTTC. It translates to CASSLAVQTYEQYF.

The chain combines TRBV5-1 with TRBJ2-1; D is perhaps TRBD1 (5 bases). Germline CDR1 and CDR2: SGHRS and YFSETQ. V lost 4 bases and J 3 bases, leaving 14 bases between the germline ends. The CDR3 is 15 amino acids. The CDR3 is CASSVGDSLYNEQFF. CDR3 in DNA: TGCGCCAGCAGCGTTGGAGACAGCCTCTACAATGAGCAGTTCTTC.

The V and J genes are TRBV4-1 and TRBJ1-2, with D possibly being TRBD1 (5 bases). This CDR3 is 13 amino acids long. CDR1 is MGHRA, CDR2 YSYEKL, per germline. V dropped 6 bases and J dropped 5 bases, with 13 bases sitting between them. CDR3 protein: CASRPAGNYGYTF. The CDR3 nucleotides are TGCGCCAGCAGGCCTGCAGGGAATTATGGCTACACCTTC.

The genes are TRBV18 and TRBJ2-5, with D perhaps TRBD2 (5 bases). The ends were cut back, 1 base at V and 2 bases at J, with 5 bases in the middle. The CDR3 is 13 amino acids. Germline V gene lookup returns CDR1 KGHSH and CDR2 LQKENI. The DNA of the CDR3 is TGTGCCAGCTCACCACGACTACAAGAGACCCAGTACTTC. Translating it yields CASSPRLQETQYF.

The V gene is TRBV6-1, the J gene TRBJ2-7; D is ambiguous. The germline V gene has CDR1 MNHNS and CDR2 SASEGT. V was pared by 2 bases and J by 5 bases, with 7 bases between. The CDR3 consists of 12 residues. The CDR3 spells CASSEQDDEQYF. CDR3 in DNA: TGTGCCAGCAGTGAACAGGATGACGAGCAGTACTTC.

J is TRBJ2-1 and V is TRBV10-3; TRBD1 matches at 7 bases. The junction had 3 bases not matched to a gene; V was cut back by 6 bases and J by 4 bases. Germline V CDR1 and CDR2: ENHRY, SYGVKD. CDR3 size: 13 residues. CDR3: CAIRGTEYNEQFF. CDR3 nucleotides: TGTGCCATCAGGGGGACAGAGTACAATGAGCAGTTCTTC.

The rearrangement joins TRBV27 to TRBJ1-5, with TRBD1 matching over 8 bases. The V and J ends lost 5 bases and 0 bases, in that order; junction bases with no gene match: 3. The V gene's germline CDR1 is MNHEY and CDR2 SMNVEV (reference sequence). This CDR3 has 15 residues. The CDR3 nucleotides read TGTGCCAGCAGTCCAGGGGGCTATAGCAATCAGCCCCAGCATTTT. Translating it yields CASSPGGYSNQPQHF.

The V gene is TRBV6-1, the J gene TRBJ1-1, with TRBD1 identical over 7 bases. Germline-derived CDR1 and CDR2 are MNHNS and SASEGT. The CDR3 is 15 amino acids. J gave up 0 bases and V 1 base, and 2 bases lay outside the gene matches. CDR3 coding DNA: TGTGCCAGCAGTGAAGACAGGGGCCTGAACACTGAAGCTTTCTTT. Its translation: CASSEDRGLNTEAFF.

This sequence joins TRBV2 and TRBJ2-3, with D possibly TRBD1 on 6 matching bases. This CDR3 contains 14 residues. CDR1 is SNHLY and CDR2 is FYNNEI in the germline V gene. V was shortened by 6 bases and J by 0 bases, with 10 bases between the two germline ends. CDR3 nucleotide sequence: TGTGCCAGCAGCCGGACAGCTAGCACAGATACGCAGTATTTT. It codes for CASSRTASTDTQYF.